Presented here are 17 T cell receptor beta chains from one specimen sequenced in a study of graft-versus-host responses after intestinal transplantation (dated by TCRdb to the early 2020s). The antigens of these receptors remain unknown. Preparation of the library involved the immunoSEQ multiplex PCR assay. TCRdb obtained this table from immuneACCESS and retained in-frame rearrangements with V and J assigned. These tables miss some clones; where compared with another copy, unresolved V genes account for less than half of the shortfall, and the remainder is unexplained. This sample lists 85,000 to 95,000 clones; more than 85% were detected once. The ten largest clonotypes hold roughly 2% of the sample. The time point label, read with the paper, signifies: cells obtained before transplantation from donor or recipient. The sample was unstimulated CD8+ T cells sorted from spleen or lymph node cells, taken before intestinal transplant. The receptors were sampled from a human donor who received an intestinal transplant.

CDR3 nucleotides: TGCGCCAGCAGCCAAGTCTCAGGACACAACAATGAGCAGTTCTTC. Translated: CASSQVSGHNNEQFF. This chain connects TRBV4-3 to TRBJ2-1, with a possible D match to TRBD1 (5 bases). V lost 1 base, J lost 5 bases, and 12 bases lay in between. Germline assignment: CDR1 LGHNA and CDR2 YSLEER. The CDR3 runs 15 residues.

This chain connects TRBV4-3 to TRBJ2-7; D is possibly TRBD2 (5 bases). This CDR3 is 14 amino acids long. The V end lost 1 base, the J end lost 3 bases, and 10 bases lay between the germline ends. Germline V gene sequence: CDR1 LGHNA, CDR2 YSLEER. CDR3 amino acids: CASSQGRTGYEQYF. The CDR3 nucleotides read TGCGCCAGCAGCCAAGGGCGGACTGGCTACGAGCAGTACTTC.

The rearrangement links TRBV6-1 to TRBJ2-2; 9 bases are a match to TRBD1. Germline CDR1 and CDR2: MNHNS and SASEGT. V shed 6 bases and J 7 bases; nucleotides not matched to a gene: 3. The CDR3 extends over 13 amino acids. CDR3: CASSGTGIGELFF. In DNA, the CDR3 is TGTGCCAGCAGCGGGACAGGGATCGGGGAGCTGTTTTTT.

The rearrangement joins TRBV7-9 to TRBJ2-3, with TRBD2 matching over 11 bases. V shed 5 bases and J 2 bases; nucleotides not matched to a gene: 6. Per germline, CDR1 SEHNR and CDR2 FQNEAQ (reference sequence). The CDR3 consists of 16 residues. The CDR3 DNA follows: TGTGCCAGCAGCGAACTAGCGGGGGCCGCCACAGATACGCAGTATTTT. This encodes CASSELAGAATDTQYF.

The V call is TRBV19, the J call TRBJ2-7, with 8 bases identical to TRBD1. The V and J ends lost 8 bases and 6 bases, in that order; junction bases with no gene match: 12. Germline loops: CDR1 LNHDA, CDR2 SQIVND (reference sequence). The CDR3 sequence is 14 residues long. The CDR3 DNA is TGTGCCAGTGGCCCCCAGGGGGCTGTGAGCGAGCAGTACTTC. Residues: CASGPQGAVSEQYF.

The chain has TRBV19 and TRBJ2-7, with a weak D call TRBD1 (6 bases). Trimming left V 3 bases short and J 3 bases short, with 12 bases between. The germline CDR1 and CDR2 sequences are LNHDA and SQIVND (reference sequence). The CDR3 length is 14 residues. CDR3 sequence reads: CASSIAGDLYEQYF. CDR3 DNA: TGTGCCAGTAGTATTGCAGGGGACCTCTACGAGCAGTACTTC.

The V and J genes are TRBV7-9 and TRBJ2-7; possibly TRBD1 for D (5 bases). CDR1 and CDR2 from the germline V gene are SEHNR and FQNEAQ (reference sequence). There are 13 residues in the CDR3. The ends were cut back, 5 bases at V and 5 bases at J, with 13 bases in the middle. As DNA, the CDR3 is TGTGCCAGCAGCCCCATAGGGGCCCACGAGCAGTACTTC. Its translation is CASSPIGAHEQYF.

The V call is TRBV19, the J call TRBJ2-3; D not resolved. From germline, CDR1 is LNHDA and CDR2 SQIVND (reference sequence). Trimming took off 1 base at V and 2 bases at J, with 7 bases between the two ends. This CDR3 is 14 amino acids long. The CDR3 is CASSIVTATDTQYF. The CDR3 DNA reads TGTGCCAGTAGTATAGTTACAGCCACAGATACGCAGTATTTT.

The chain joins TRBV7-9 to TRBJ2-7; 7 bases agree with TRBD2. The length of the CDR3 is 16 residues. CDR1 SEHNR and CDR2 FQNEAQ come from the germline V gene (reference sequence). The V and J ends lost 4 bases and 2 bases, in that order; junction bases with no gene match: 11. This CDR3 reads CASSSAGTSVTYEQYF. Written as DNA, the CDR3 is TGTGCCAGCAGCTCAGCCGGTACTAGCGTTACCTACGAGCAGTACTTC.

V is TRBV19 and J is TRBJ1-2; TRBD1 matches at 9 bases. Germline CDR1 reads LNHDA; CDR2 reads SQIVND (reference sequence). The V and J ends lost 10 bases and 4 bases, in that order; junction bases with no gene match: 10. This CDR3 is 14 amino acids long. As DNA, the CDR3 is TGTGCCACCACGCCGACAGGGGGAGGCTATGGCTACACCTTC. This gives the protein CATTPTGGGYGYTF.

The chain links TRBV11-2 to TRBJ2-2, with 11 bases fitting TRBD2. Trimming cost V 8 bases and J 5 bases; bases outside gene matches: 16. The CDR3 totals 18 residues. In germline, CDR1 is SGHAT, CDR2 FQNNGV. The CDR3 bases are TGTGCCAGCCCGATCTTCGGGTCTAGCGGGGGGTATACCGGGGAGCTGTTTTTT. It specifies CASPIFGSSGGYTGELFF.

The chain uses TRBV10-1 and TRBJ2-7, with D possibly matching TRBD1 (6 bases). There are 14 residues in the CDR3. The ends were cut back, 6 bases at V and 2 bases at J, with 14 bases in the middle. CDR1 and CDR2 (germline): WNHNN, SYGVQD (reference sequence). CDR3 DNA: TGCGCCAGCAGCGAAACAGGGAACACCTACGAGCAGTACTTC. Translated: CASSETGNTYEQYF.

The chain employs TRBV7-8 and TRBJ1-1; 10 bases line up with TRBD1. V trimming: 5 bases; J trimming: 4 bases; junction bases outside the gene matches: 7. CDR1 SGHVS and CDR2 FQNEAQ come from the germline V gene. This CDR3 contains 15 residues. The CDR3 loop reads CASSHRQGAPTEAFF. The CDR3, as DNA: TGTGCCAGCAGCCATCGACAGGGGGCGCCCACTGAAGCTTTCTTT.

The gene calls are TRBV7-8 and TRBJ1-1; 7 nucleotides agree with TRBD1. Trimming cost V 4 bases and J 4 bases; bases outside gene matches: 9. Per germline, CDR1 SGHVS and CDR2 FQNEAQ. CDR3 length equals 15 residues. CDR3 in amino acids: CASSSREGATTEAFF. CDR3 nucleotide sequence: TGTGCCAGCAGCTCCAGAGAGGGGGCGACCACTGAAGCTTTCTTT.

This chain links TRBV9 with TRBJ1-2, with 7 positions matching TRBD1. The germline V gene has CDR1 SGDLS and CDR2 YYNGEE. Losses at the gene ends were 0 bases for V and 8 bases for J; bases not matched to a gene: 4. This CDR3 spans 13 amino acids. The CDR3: CASSVGTGVGYTF. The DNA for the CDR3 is TGTGCCAGCAGCGTAGGGACAGGAGTAGGCTACACCTTC.

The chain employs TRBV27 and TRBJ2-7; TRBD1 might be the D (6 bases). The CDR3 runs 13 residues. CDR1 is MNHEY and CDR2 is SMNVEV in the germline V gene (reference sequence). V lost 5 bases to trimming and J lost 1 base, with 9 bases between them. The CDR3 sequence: CASSVGASYEQYF. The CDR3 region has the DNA TGTGCCAGCAGTGTGGGGGCGTCCTACGAGCAGTACTTC.

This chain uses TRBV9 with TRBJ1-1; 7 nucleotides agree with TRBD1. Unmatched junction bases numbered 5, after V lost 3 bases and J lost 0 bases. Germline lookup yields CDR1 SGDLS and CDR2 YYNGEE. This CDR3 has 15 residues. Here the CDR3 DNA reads TGTGCCAGCAGCGCCGGACAGGATATGAACACTGAAGCTTTCTTT. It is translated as CASSAGQDMNTEAFF.